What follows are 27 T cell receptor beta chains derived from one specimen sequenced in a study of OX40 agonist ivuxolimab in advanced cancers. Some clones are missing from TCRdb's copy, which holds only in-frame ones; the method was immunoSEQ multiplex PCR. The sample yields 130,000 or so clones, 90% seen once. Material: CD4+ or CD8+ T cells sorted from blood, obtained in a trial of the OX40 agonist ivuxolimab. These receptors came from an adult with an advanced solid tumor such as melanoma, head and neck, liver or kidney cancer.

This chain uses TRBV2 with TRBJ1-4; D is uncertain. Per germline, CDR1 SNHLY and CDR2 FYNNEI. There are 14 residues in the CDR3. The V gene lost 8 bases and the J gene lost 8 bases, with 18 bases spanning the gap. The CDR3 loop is CASLAESTGEKLFF. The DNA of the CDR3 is TGTGCCAGCCTTGCTGAGTCTACGGGGGAAAAACTGTTTTTT.

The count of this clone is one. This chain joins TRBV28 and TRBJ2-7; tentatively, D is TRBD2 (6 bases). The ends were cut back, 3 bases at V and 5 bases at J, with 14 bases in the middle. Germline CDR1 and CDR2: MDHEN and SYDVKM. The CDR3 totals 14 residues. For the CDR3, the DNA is TGTGCCAGCAGTTTGTGGCGGGATAGGCACGAGCAGTACTTC. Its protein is CASSLWRDRHEQYF.

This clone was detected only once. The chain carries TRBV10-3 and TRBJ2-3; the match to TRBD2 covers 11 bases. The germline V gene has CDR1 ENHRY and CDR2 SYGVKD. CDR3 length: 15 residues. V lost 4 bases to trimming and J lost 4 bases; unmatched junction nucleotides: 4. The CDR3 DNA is TGTGCCATCAGTGCGATAGCGGGAGGGTCAGATACGCAGTATTTT. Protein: CAISAIAGGSDTQYF.

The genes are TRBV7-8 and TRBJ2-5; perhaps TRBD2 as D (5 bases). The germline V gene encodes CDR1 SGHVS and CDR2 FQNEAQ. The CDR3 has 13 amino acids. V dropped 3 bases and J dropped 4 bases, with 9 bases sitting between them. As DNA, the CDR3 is TGTGCCAGCAGCTTCGGTGAGGGAGAGACCCAGTACTTC. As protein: CASSFGEGETQYF. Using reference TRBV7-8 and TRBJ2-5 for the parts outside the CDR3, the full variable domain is GAGVSQSPRYKVAKRGQDVALRCDPISGHVSLFWYQQALGQGPEFLTYFQNEAQLDKSGLPSDRFFAERPEGSVSTLKIQRTQQEDSAVYLCASSFGEGETQYFGPGTRLLVL.

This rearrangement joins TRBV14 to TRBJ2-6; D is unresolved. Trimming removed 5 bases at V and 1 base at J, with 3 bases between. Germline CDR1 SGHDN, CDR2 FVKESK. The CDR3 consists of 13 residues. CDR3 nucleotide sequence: TGTGCCAGCAGCTTTTCTGGGGCCAACGTCCTGACTTTC. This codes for CASSFSGANVLTF.

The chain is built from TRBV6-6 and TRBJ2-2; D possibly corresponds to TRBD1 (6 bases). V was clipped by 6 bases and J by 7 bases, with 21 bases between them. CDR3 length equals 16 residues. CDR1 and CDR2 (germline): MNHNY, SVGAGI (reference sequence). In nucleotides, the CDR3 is TGTGCCAGCAGGGGTAGTCGGCAGGGGTTTGGCGGGGAGCTGTTTTTT. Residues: CASRGSRQGFGGELFF.

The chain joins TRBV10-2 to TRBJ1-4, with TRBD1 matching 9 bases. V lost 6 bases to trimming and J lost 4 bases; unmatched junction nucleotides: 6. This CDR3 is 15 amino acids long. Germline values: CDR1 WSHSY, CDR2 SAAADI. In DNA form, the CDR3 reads TGCGCCAGCAGAACCACAGGGGGCTTTAATGAAAAACTGTTTTTT. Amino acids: CASRTTGGFNEKLFF.

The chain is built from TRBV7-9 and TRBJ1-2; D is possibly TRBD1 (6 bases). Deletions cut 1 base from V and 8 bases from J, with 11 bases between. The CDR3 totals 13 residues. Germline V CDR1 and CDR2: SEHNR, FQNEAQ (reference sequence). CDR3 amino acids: CASSLETGPGYTF. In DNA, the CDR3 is TGTGCCAGCAGCTTAGAGACAGGTCCAGGCTACACCTTC.

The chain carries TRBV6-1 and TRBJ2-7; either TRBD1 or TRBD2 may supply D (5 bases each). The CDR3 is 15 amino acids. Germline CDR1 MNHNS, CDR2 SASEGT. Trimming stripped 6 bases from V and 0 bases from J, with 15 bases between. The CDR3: CASRALGPSSYEQYF. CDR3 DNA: TGTGCCAGCAGGGCCCTGGGACCGAGCTCCTACGAGCAGTACTTC.

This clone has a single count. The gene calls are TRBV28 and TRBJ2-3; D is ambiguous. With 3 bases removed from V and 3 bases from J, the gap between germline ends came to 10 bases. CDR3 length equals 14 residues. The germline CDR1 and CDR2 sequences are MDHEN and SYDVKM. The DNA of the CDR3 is TGTGCCAGCAGTTTGGCTCTGAAGACAGATACGCAGTATTTT. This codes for CASSLALKTDTQYF.

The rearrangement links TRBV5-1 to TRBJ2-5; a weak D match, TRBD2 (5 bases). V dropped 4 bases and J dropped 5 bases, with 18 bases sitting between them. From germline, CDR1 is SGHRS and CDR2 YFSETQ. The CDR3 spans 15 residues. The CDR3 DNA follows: TGCGCCAGCAGCCCGGAGGCATATAGGCGGGAGACCCAGTACTTC. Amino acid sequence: CASSPEAYRRETQYF.

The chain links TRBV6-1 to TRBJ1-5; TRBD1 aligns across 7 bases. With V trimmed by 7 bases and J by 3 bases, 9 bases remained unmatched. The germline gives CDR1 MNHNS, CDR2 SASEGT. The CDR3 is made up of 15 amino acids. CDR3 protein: CASIGGTAINQPQHF. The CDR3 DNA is TGTGCCAGCATCGGCGGGACAGCCATCAATCAGCCCCAGCATTTT.

The CDR3 nucleotides are TGTGCCAGCAGCTATCGACAGGCGGCCCACTCCTACGAGCAGTACTTC. The encoded protein is CASSYRQAAHSYEQYF. The V gene is TRBV5-4, the J gene TRBJ2-7, with a weak D call TRBD1 (6 bases). The CDR3 runs to 16 residues. The V and J ends lost 3 bases and 0 bases respectively, with 16 bases between them. Germline assignment: CDR1 SGHNT and CDR2 YYREEE (reference sequence). The variable domain in full, completed from reference TRBV5-4 and TRBJ2-7, reads ETGVTQSPTHLIKTRGQQVTLRCSSQSGHNTVSWYQQALGQGPQFIFQYYREEENGRGNFPPRFSGLQFPNYSSELNVNALELDDSALYLCASSYRQAAHSYEQYFGPGTRLTVT.

The chain's CDR3 is CASSLWGTGTYEQYF. In nucleotides, the CDR3 is TGTGCCAGCAGTTTATGGGGGACAGGCACCTACGAGCAGTACTTC. The chain combines TRBV27 with TRBJ2-7; 8 bases map to TRBD1. CDR3 size: 15 residues. Germline values: CDR1 MNHEY, CDR2 SMNVEV (reference sequence). V shed 1 base and J 2 bases; nucleotides not matched to a gene: 4.

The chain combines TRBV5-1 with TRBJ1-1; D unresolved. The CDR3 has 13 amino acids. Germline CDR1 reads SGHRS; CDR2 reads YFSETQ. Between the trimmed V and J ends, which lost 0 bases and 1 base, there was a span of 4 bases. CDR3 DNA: TGCGCCAGCAGCTTGGGGGAGAACACTGAAGCTTTCTTT. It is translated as CASSLGENTEAFF.

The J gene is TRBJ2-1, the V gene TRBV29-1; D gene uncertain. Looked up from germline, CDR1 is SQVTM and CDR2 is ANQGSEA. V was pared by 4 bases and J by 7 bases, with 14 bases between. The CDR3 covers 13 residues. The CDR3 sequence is CSVGIGGPNEQFF. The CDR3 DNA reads TGCAGCGTTGGTATCGGTGGGCCTAATGAGCAGTTCTTC.

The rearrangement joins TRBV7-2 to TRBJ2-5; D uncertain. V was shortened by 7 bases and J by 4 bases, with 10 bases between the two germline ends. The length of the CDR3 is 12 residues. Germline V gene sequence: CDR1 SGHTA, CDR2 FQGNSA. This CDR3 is CASNQIRETQYF. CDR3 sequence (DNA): TGTGCCAGCAACCAGATACGAGAGACCCAGTACTTC. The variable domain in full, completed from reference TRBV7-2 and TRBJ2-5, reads GAGVSQSPSNKVTEKGKDVELRCDPISGHTALYWYRQSLGQGLEFLIYFQGNSAPDKSGLPSDRFSAERTGGSVSTLTIQRTQQEDSAVYLCASNQIRETQYFGPGTRLLVL.

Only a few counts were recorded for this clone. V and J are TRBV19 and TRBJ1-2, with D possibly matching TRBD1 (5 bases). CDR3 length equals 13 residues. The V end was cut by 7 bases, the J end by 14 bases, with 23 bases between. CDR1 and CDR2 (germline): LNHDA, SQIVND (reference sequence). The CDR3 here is CASISAHGAEGTF. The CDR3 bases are TGTGCCAGTATTTCGGCCCACGGGGCTGAGGGGACCTTC.

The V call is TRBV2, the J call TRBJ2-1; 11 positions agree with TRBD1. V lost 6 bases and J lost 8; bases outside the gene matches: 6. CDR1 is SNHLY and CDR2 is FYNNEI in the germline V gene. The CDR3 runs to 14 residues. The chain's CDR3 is CASRGQGGWDEQFF. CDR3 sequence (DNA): TGTGCCAGCAGGGGACAGGGGGGTTGGGATGAGCAGTTCTTC.

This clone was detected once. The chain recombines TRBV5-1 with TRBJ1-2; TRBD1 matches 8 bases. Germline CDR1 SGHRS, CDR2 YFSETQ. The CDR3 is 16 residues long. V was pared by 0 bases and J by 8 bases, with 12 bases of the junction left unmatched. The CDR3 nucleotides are TGCGCCAGCAGCTTGGCCGGATTAGGACAGGGTCGCGGCTACACCTTC. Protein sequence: CASSLAGLGQGRGYTF.

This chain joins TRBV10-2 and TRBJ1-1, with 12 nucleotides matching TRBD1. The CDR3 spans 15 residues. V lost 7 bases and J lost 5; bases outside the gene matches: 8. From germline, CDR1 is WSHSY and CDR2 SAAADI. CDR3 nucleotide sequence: TGCGCCAGCACGGGACAGGGGGCGTCGGGGACTGAAGCTTTCTTT. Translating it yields CASTGQGASGTEAFF.

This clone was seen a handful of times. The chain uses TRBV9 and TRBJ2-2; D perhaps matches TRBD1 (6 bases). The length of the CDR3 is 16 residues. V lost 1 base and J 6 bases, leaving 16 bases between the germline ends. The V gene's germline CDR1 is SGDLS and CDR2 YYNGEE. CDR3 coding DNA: TGTGCCAGCAGCGTAAGGGGGACACAGGACCCCGGGGAGCTGTTTTTT. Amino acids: CASSVRGTQDPGELFF.

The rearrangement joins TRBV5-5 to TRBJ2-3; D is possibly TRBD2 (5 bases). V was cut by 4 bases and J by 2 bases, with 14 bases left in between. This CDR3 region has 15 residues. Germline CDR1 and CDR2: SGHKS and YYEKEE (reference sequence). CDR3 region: CASSLGGPLTDTQYF. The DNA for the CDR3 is TGTGCCAGCAGCCTAGGAGGCCCTCTCACAGATACGCAGTATTTT. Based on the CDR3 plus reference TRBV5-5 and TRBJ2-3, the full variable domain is DAGVTQSPTHLIKTRGQQVTLRCSPISGHKSVSWYQQVLGQGPQFIFQYYEKEERGRGNFPDRFSARQFPNYSSELNVNALLLGDSALYLCASSLGGPLTDTQYFGPGTRLTVL.

CDR3 sequence reads: CASSPGGGGTVGPYGYTF. CDR3 nucleotides: TGTGCCAGTAGTCCCGGCGGGGGGGGGACAGTAGGACCGTATGGCTACACCTTC. V usage is TRBV19 and J usage is TRBJ1-2; 7 bases map to TRBD1. CDR1 is LNHDA and CDR2 is SQIVND in the germline V gene (reference sequence). This CDR3 region has 18 residues. The ends lost 5 bases at V and 5 bases at J; junction bases unmatched: 20.

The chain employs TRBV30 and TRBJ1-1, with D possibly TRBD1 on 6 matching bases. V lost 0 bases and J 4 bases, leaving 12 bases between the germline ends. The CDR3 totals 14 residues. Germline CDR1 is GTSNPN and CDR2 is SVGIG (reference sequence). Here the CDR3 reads CAWSVGGAGTEAFF. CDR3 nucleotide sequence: TGTGCCTGGAGTGTAGGGGGGGCCGGCACTGAAGCTTTCTTT.

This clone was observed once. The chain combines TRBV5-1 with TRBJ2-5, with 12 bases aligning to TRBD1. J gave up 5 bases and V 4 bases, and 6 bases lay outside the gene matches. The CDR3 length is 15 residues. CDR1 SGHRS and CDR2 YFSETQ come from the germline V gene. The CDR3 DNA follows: TGCGCCAGCAGCGACCCGGGACAGGGGGCCGAGACCCAGTACTTC. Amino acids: CASSDPGQGAETQYF.

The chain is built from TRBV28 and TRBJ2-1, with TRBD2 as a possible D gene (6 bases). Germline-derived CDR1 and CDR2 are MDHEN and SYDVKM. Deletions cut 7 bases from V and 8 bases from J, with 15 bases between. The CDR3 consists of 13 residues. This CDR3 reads CASIRGSEDEQFF. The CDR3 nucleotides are TGTGCCAGCATTCGGGGGAGCGAGGATGAGCAGTTCTTC. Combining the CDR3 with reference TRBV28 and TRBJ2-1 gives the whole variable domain DVKVTQSSRYLVKRTGEKVFLECVQDMDHENMFWYRQDPGLGLRLIYFSYDVKMKEKGDIPEGYSVSREKKERFSLILESASTNQTSMYLCASIRGSEDEQFFGPGTRLTVL.